This TCR beta chain was identified during a study of T cells in Graves' hyperthyroidism and ophthalmopathy. RNA transcripts yielded amplified TCR beta CDR3 regions. The HTBI set primed first-round TCR CDR3 RT-PCR. One entry per CDR3 protein results from TCRdb running MiXCR on the multiplex PCR reads. This table has around 520,000 distinct CDR3 sequences, 24% appearing once. Diagnosis relied on clinical symptoms, serum thyroxine and TRAb, thyroid ultrasound and orbital computed tomography. This clonotype has ten or more counts. The J segment lost 7 bases and the V segment lost 6 bases, leaving 9 bases of the junction unmatched. This CDR3 is 14 amino acids long.

V and J are TRBV12-3 or TRBV12-4 and TRBJ1-5; 7 bases align to TRBD1. The specimen sequenced was blood. The origin of this receptor is a young woman with Graves' ophthalmopathy. This CDR3 reads CASSRQGTYQPQHF. The CDR3 DNA follows: TGTGCCAGCAGCAGACAGGGCACGTACCAGCCCCAGCATTTT.